This T cell receptor (beta chain) is from a study of regulatory T cells in long-lasting Graves disease. Study summary: Graves' cases, newly diagnosed, had used antithyroid drugs under 3 months.

Stated time point: newly diagnosed GD, antithyroid drugs for less than 3 months. Making the TCR library involved RNA that had been extracted from PBMCs. This clonotype showed up many times. In building TCR beta libraries, iRepertoire HTBI primers were used together with Arm-PCR of CDR3 regions. TCRdb reprocessed the multiplex PCR reads with MiXCR, giving one entry per CDR3 protein. Among about half a million distinct CDR3 sequences listed, around 13% were seen once. The same data also contributed to another study, on T cells in Graves' hyperthyroidism and ophthalmopathy. In that study: Initially, a first-round RT-PCR of the TCR CDR3 employed the HTBI primer set. Blood held most thyroid clonotypes expanded above 0.001 frequency. Ophthalmopathy could be told apart from stable hyperthyroidism with a 13 V-J model.

The input for sequencing was peripheral blood mononuclear cells (PBMCs), taken at new diagnosis, from a patient treated with antithyroid drugs. This TCR came from a woman under 40 with Graves disease.

The CDR3 sequence is CASSIVPQNTEAFF. The CDR3 nucleotides are TGTGCCAGTAGTATCGTTCCACAGAACACTGAAGCTTTCTTT. V is TRBV19 and J is TRBJ1-1; D is unresolved. Germline V CDR1 and CDR2: LNHDA, SQIVND (reference sequence). The CDR3 consists of 14 residues. Trimming cost V 3 bases and J 1 base, with 9 bases left between them.